This TCR beta chain was identified during a study of long-term antiretroviral therapy in people with HIV (dated by TCRdb to 2021 to 2024). Describing the broader study: The earliest samples were collected about a decade before the 2015 WHO recommendation for immediate ART, when ART was typically delayed until CD4 counts fell. Among the approximately 27 participants with HIV, around 10 were female. No cross-contamination during QIAcube processing was shown when test extractions of a monoclonal T-cell line were performed alongside about 33 polyclonal samples. Whether ART initiation and durable HIV suppression were associated with changes in peripheral blood TRB repertoire composition and diversity was tested in a retrospective serial study. From some 30 adults with confirmed HIV infection, the cohort provided over 150 cryopreserved PBMC samples, gathered serially across a mean of around six years (range 1-12). On the study overall, not on this receptor specifically: Expanded TRB clones identified before ART initiation dominated the repertoire across all time points, though the dominance fluctuated and decreased in many PLHIV after ART. Compared with controls, HIV repertoires had narrower CDR3 length ranges, and the network structure pointed to an antigen-experienced repertoire that shifted only slightly toward naive after ART. No data were available on ART adherence, viral resistance or therapy changes, limiting inferences about post-ART repertoire changes. Because PBMC availability was limited, only the TCR beta chain was sequenced, with no alpha chain pairing. Starting ART was linked to a significant rise in TRB diversity, yet even after long-term ART the diversity remained significantly lower than in transplant donor controls. Because pre-ART samples had limited cell numbers, profiling was done on unsorted PBMC rather than on sorted CD4+ and CD8+ T cells. The samples span the years 2004 to 2017, and the ART regimens used may be less effective than current regimens.

With respect to this clone: There is no known antigen for this receptor. Base quality data are lacking; no much larger clone is found one base away.

Participants were included only if at least one PBMC sample before ART initiation and at least two post-ART samples were available. Every participant with HIV received treatment in the United States of America. Before DNA extraction, cryopreserved samples of roughly 0.9-11 million PBMC were thawed and then washed. At the time of the earliest PBMC sample, participants with HIV were aged between about 20 and 54 years. PBMC samples were contributed by each participant from 1-4 timepoints before ART initiation and 2-8 timepoints after ART initiation, with a median of 7 samples. Serial HIV viral load, CD4+ T-cell count, ART history and demographic data were obtained for every participant. Genomic DNA was extracted from unsorted PBMC with a Qiagen kit on a QIAcube, processed in batches of 12 samples. The immunoSEQ hsTCRB v3.0 assay was used at survey level resolution to sequence the TRB variable region. A depth of about 40,000-50,000 T-cell genomes per sample was targeted for TRB sequencing. An Illumina MiSeq with a v3 150-cycle kit was used to sequence the pooled TRB libraries. Per the original workflow: Repertoire analysis ran in R within a reproducible Nextflow workflow covering QC, data transformation and analysis. LymphoSeq2, an R package for exploring AIRR-Seq data, was used to implement custom analyses. After excluding a few samples that yielded fewer than 5000 total TRB sequences, approximately 170 HIV repertoires remained for analysis. Among the roughly 190 retained HIV repertoires, about 60 were collected before ART initiation and 120 to 130 were collected after ART initiation. Repertoires were downsampled to 5000 TRB nucleotide sequences, with summary statistics averaged over 100 downsampling iterations. TRB sequences were retained for analysis only if CDR3 regions of at least seven amino acids were present. Diversity was assessed using a clonality score derived from Shannon entropy and using the Gini coefficient. In the repertoire networks, any two of the top 5000 CDR3 amino acid sequences were linked whenever the two sequences differed by an edit distance of one. For TRB CDR3 amino acid sequences, GLIPH2 was used to predict antigen specificity groups and MHC restriction. To flag known associations with CMV, EBV, HIV or tissue antigens, CDR3 amino acid sequences were compared against VDJdb and McPAS-TCR. Pre-ART, post-ART and control groups were compared with Wilcoxon signed-rank tests and Holm-Bonferroni correction. Imported from immuneACCESS, the table was reduced by TCRdb to in-frame sequences with V and J called. These copies leave out some clones; in studies compared against another copy, an unresolved V gene accounts for under half, and the cause of the remainder is not known. Clone size and V and J calls were adopted from that table, with D and trimming inferred from the DNA. Recorded for this sample are roughly 24,000 clones; around four fifths of them occurred a single time. Approximately 12% of the sample goes to the ten largest clones.

CDR1 and CDR2 were assigned from the germline V gene as SGHRS and YFSETQ. The CDR3, from cysteine to phenylalanine, totals 15 residues. Of the read, only the CDR3 DNA is kept; its 45 bases are in frame from base 1. V is shortened by 0 bases, J by 3 bases, and the region joining them spans 12 bases. The chain is encoded by TRBV5-1 joined to TRBJ1-1, with a tentative D gene TRBD1 over 5 matching bases. The sample here was unsorted PBMCs, taken 1.6 years after starting antiretroviral therapy. The receptor was isolated from a man in his forties or fifties with HIV. CDR3 protein: CASSLVRGMDTEAFF. The DNA is TGCGCCAGCAGCTTGGTTCGGGGGATGGACACTGAAGCTTTCTTT.